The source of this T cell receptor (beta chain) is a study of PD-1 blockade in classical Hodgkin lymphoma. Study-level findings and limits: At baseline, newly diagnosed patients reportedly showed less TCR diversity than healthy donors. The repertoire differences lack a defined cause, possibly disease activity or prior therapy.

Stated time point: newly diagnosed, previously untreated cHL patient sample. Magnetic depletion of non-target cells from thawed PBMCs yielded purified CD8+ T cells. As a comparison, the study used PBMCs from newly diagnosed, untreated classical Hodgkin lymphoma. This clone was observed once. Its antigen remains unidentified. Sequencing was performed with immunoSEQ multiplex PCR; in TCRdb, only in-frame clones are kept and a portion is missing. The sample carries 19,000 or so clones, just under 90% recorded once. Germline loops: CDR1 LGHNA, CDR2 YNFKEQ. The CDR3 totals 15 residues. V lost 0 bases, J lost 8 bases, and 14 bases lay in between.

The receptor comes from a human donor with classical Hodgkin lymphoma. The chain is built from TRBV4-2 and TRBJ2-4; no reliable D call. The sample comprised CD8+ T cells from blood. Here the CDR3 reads CASSQDFGREDIQYF. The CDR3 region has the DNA TGTGCCAGCAGCCAAGATTTCGGTCGTGAGGACATTCAGTACTTC.